The 25 T cell receptor beta chains reported below all come from one sample, sequenced in a study of T cell responses to AZD1222 COVID-19 vaccine. The protocol was immunoSEQ multiplex PCR, while the TCRdb copy is restricted to in-frame clones and leaves out a portion. The sample records around 60,000 clones, roughly 90% being singletons. This specimen consisted of peripheral blood, obtained on day 0 of AZD1222 vaccination. All receptors derive from an adult in good health.

The chain is built from TRBV5-6 and TRBJ2-7; 11 nucleotides match TRBD1. Germline V gene data show CDR1 as SGHDT and CDR2 as YYEEEE. The CDR3 is made up of 17 amino acids. Trimming at V came to 5 bases and at J to 2 bases, leaving 12 bases not matched to a gene. This CDR3 reads CASRSHPGQGGTYEQYF. The CDR3, as DNA: TGTGCCAGCAGGTCCCACCCGGGACAGGGGGGTACCTACGAGCAGTACTTC.

The gene calls are TRBV2 and TRBJ1-3; D gene ambiguous. Trimming took off 1 base at V and 0 bases at J, with 7 bases between the two ends. There are 15 residues in the CDR3. Germline lookup yields CDR1 SNHLY and CDR2 FYNNEI. The CDR3 loop is CASSEGPISGNTIYF. CDR3 DNA: TGTGCCAGCAGTGAAGGGCCGATCTCTGGAAACACCATATATTTT.

The chain links TRBV29-1 to TRBJ1-2; 10 nucleotides align to TRBD1. The CDR3 is 12 residues long. The germline V gene encodes CDR1 SQVTM and CDR2 ANQGSEA. V shed 6 bases, J shed 7 bases, and the junction held 5 bases outside the gene matches. CDR3 protein: CSVGQGLGGYTF. CDR3 nucleotides: TGCAGCGTGGGACAGGGGCTAGGTGGCTACACCTTC.

The genes are TRBV7-9 and TRBJ1-2; no clear D. V shed 5 bases and J shed 3 bases, with 10 bases lying between them. CDR1 is SEHNR, CDR2 FQNEAQ, per germline (reference sequence). The CDR3 is made up of 13 amino acids. The CDR3 here is CASSHGRDYGYTF. CDR3 coding DNA: TGTGCCAGCAGCCACGGACGGGACTATGGCTACACCTTC.

The gene calls are TRBV28 and TRBJ1-5; D is unclear. V lost 4 bases, J lost 13 bases, and 14 bases lay in between. Germline V gene data show CDR1 as MDHEN and CDR2 as SYDVKM. This CDR3 is built from 12 residues. The CDR3 protein is CASSWPGREQHF. The DNA for the CDR3 is TGTGCCAGCAGTTGGCCCGGGAGGGAACAGCATTTT.

The genes are TRBV6-4 and TRBJ1-6; D gene unclear. The germline V and J ends were trimmed by 3 bases and 7 bases, with 10 bases remaining between them. The CDR3 spans 14 residues. Germline lookup yields CDR1 MRHNA and CDR2 SNTAGT. CDR3 sequence (DNA): TGTGCCAGCAGTGAACGGGTAATAAATTCACCCCTCCACTTT. Translating it yields CASSERVINSPLHF.

The chain couples TRBV7-9 to TRBJ1-6; tentatively, D is TRBD1 (5 bases). V gave up 5 bases and J gave up 8 bases, with 19 bases separating them. CDR1 is SEHNR and CDR2 is FQNEAQ in the germline V gene (reference sequence). The CDR3 has 16 amino acids. CDR3 in amino acids: CASSPSGLGEHSPLHF. The DNA for the CDR3 is TGTGCCAGCAGCCCAAGCGGGTTAGGGGAGCATTCACCCCTCCACTTT.

This chain links TRBV7-2 with TRBJ2-7; TRBD1 aligns across 12 bases. This CDR3 has 14 residues. Germline CDR1 SGHTA, CDR2 FQGNSA. The J segment lost 8 bases and the V segment lost 5 bases, leaving 7 bases of the junction unmatched. Written as DNA, the CDR3 is TGTGCCAGCAGCCCCGGGACAGGGGGCTTCAAGCAGTACTTC. It is translated as CASSPGTGGFKQYF.

This chain connects TRBV29-1 to TRBJ2-1; the D gene could be TRBD1 or TRBD2 (6 bases each). V was pared by 6 bases and J by 7 bases, with 16 bases between. The germline gives CDR1 SQVTM, CDR2 ANQGSEA. CDR3 length equals 13 residues. DNA for the CDR3: TGCAGCGTGGGGGGCCCATTAGAAAATGAGCAGTTCTTC. It encodes CSVGGPLENEQFF.

This clone is a singleton in its sample. The chain combines TRBV6-6 with TRBJ2-2, with D maybe TRBD1 (6 bases). V lost 7 bases to trimming and J lost 2 bases, with 11 bases between them. Germline lookup yields CDR1 MNHNY and CDR2 SVGAGI (reference sequence). This CDR3 is 14 amino acids long. The CDR3 loop is CASTKGENTGELFF. As DNA, the CDR3 is TGTGCCAGCACCAAGGGGGAAAACACCGGGGAGCTGTTTTTT.

V usage is TRBV3-1 (or the pseudogene TRBV3-2) and J usage is TRBJ1-5; perhaps TRBD1 as D (5 bases). Germline V lookup: CDR1 LGHDT, CDR2 YNNKEL (reference sequence). Deletions cut 1 base from V and 9 bases from J, with 10 bases between. The CDR3 length is 13 residues. This chain's CDR3 is CASSQAPGPPQHF. CDR3 sequence (DNA): TGTGCCAGCAGCCAAGCCCCAGGGCCGCCCCAGCATTTT.

The V call is TRBV7-8, the J call TRBJ2-2; D not certain. CDR1 and CDR2 from the germline V gene are SGHVS and FQNEAQ. V lost 0 bases and J lost 6, with 2 bases in between. The CDR3 totals 12 residues. For the CDR3, the DNA is TGTGCCAGCAGCTTAGCCTCCGGGGAGCTGTTTTTT. This sequence encodes CASSLASGELFF.

The chain combines TRBV9 with TRBJ1-6; D is unclear. The germline V gene has CDR1 SGDLS and CDR2 YYNGEE. CDR3 length: 16 residues. Trimming removed 2 bases from V and 8 bases from J, with 17 bases in between. The CDR3 loop is CASSVYGSPKDSPLHF. DNA for the CDR3: TGTGCCAGCAGCGTCTACGGGAGCCCCAAGGATTCACCCCTCCACTTT.

V usage is TRBV9 and J usage is TRBJ1-1; D is perhaps TRBD1 (6 bases). In germline, CDR1 is SGDLS, CDR2 YYNGEE. V lost 4 bases to trimming and J lost 1 base, with 20 bases between them. The CDR3 sequence is 17 residues long. The DNA of the CDR3 is TGTGCCAGCAGCCCTAGTAGGGGGGAGGAACAGAACACTGAAGCTTTCTTT. It encodes CASSPSRGEEQNTEAFF.

The chain is built from TRBV5-6 and TRBJ1-4; D call uncertain. Trimming cost V 3 bases and J 8 bases, with 8 bases left between them. CDR1 is SGHDT, CDR2 YYEEEE, per germline. The CDR3 loop spans 12 amino acids. The CDR3: CASSSGGEKLFF. The CDR3 nucleotides read TGTGCCAGCAGCTCGGGCGGGGAAAAACTGTTTTTT.

This clone was recorded only once. The chain uses TRBV3-1 (or the pseudogene TRBV3-2) and TRBJ2-5, with 7 nucleotides matching TRBD1. V was clipped by 3 bases and J by 5 bases; unmatched bases: 6. The CDR3 is 14 residues long. Per the germline V gene, CDR1 is LGHDT and CDR2 is YNNKEL (reference sequence). CDR3 DNA: TGTGCCAGCAGCCATCACAGGGGTGAGGAGACCCAGTACTTC. Translating gives CASSHHRGEETQYF.

This chain joins TRBV6-5 and TRBJ1-3; TRBD1 aligns across 7 bases. V shed 10 bases, J shed 0 bases, and the junction held 9 bases outside the gene matches. Germline V gives CDR1 MNHEY, CDR2 SVGAGI. The CDR3 consists of 15 residues. This chain's CDR3 is CATNRQGNSGNTIYF. DNA of the CDR3: TGTGCCACTAACAGACAGGGAAACTCTGGAAACACCATATATTTT.

Note on this clone: Relative to the germline gene, one junction end is altered; a read error may explain this. This rearrangement joins TRBV4-1 to TRBJ1-1, with a tentative D call TRBD1 (6 bases). This CDR3 spans 14 amino acids. The V gene's germline CDR1 is MGHRA and CDR2 YSYEKL. The CDR3 DNA reads TGCGCCAGCAGTCAAGGACAGATTAACACTGAAGCTTTCTTT. Encoded protein: CASSQGQINTEAFF.

V gene TRBV30 combines with J gene TRBJ2-7; tentative D call: TRBD1 (6 bases). Trimming took off 7 bases at V and 1 base at J, with 11 bases between the two ends. The CDR3 length is 12 residues. The V gene's germline CDR1 is GTSNPN and CDR2 SVGIG (reference sequence). Here the CDR3 reads CASQGNSYEQYF. In DNA form, the CDR3 reads TGTGCCTCCCAGGGGAATTCCTACGAGCAGTACTTC.

The rearrangement links TRBV19 to TRBJ1-1; D gene ambiguous. CDR1 LNHDA and CDR2 SQIVND come from the germline V gene (reference sequence). The CDR3 loop spans 13 amino acids. Deletions cut 5 bases from V and 4 bases from J, with 11 bases between. This CDR3 is CASSAGGRTEAFF. CDR3 in DNA: TGTGCCAGTAGTGCCGGTGGGCGCACTGAAGCTTTCTTT.

This chain's CDR3 is CASSADSGNTIYF. As DNA, the CDR3 is TGTGCCAGCAGCGCGGACTCTGGAAACACCATATATTTT. This chain connects TRBV9 to TRBJ1-3; unclear D gene. The V end was cut by 3 bases, the J end by 0 bases, with 4 bases between. In germline, CDR1 is SGDLS, CDR2 YYNGEE. The CDR3 length is 13 residues.

The chain links TRBV19 to TRBJ1-2, with TRBD1 matching over 12 bases. V gave up 5 bases and J gave up 4 bases; unmatched junction bases: 11. CDR1 LNHDA and CDR2 SQIVND come from the germline V gene (reference sequence). The CDR3 has 17 amino acids. The CDR3 spells CASSSGQGARPLYGYTF. In nucleotides, the CDR3 is TGTGCCAGTAGTTCGGGACAGGGGGCGCGTCCCCTCTATGGCTACACCTTC.

The rearrangement uses TRBV5-1 and TRBJ2-7; 8 nucleotides match TRBD2. Germline CDR1 and CDR2: SGHRS and YFSETQ. Unmatched junction bases numbered 6, after V lost 3 bases and J lost 1 base. The CDR3 runs 15 residues. CDR3 loop: CASSYDGGVSYEQYF. In DNA, the CDR3 is TGCGCCAGCAGCTACGACGGGGGGGTTTCCTACGAGCAGTACTTC.

This chain connects TRBV5-8 to TRBJ1-2; possibly TRBD1 for D (5 bases). V dropped 1 base and J dropped 7 bases, with 8 bases sitting between them. Germline V gene sequence: CDR1 SGHTS, CDR2 YDEGEE. This CDR3 is 12 amino acids long. The CDR3 sequence is CASSLRQLGYTF. Written as DNA, the CDR3 is TGTGCCAGCAGCTTGCGACAGCTTGGCTACACCTTC.

The chain is built from TRBV4-1 and TRBJ1-6; a weak D match, TRBD1 (6 bases). Trimming stripped 0 bases from V and 6 bases from J, with 15 bases between. This CDR3 has 17 residues. Looked up from germline, CDR1 is MGHRA and CDR2 is YSYEKL. The CDR3 reads CASSQDIRGAGNSPLHF. The DNA of the CDR3 is TGCGCCAGCAGCCAAGATATTCGGGGGGCGGGTAATTCACCCCTCCACTTT.